The clone carrying this T cell receptor (beta chain) has a single count. A read error is likely here: a far larger clone is one base away. The final CDR3 position lacks the conserved phenylalanine or tryptophan, pointing to a likely read error. For genomic DNA, unsorted samples relied on some 100 million PBMCs. The data stem from a study of shared clonotypes between healthy human individuals. The CDR3 is made up of 17 amino acids. With 3 bases removed from V and 4 bases from J, the gap between germline ends came to 24 bases. Germline V gene sequence: CDR1 GTSNPN, CDR2 SVGIG (reference sequence). Measured with immunoSEQ multiplex PCR; TCRdb has only the in-frame clones, and not every one. The table has 450,000 to 500,000 clones, 81% seen once.

The chain combines TRBV30 with TRBJ1-1; D is unclear. The TCR sequence derives from a woman between 40 and 55 years old in good health. Some clones in this sample may be carry-over from other donors' samples. Material for sequencing was PBMCs. The CDR3, as DNA: TGTGCCTGGAGCGCCAGTCTTACCTCAACCTTGGGCACTGAAGCTTTCCTT. Residues: CAWSASLTSTLGTEAFL.